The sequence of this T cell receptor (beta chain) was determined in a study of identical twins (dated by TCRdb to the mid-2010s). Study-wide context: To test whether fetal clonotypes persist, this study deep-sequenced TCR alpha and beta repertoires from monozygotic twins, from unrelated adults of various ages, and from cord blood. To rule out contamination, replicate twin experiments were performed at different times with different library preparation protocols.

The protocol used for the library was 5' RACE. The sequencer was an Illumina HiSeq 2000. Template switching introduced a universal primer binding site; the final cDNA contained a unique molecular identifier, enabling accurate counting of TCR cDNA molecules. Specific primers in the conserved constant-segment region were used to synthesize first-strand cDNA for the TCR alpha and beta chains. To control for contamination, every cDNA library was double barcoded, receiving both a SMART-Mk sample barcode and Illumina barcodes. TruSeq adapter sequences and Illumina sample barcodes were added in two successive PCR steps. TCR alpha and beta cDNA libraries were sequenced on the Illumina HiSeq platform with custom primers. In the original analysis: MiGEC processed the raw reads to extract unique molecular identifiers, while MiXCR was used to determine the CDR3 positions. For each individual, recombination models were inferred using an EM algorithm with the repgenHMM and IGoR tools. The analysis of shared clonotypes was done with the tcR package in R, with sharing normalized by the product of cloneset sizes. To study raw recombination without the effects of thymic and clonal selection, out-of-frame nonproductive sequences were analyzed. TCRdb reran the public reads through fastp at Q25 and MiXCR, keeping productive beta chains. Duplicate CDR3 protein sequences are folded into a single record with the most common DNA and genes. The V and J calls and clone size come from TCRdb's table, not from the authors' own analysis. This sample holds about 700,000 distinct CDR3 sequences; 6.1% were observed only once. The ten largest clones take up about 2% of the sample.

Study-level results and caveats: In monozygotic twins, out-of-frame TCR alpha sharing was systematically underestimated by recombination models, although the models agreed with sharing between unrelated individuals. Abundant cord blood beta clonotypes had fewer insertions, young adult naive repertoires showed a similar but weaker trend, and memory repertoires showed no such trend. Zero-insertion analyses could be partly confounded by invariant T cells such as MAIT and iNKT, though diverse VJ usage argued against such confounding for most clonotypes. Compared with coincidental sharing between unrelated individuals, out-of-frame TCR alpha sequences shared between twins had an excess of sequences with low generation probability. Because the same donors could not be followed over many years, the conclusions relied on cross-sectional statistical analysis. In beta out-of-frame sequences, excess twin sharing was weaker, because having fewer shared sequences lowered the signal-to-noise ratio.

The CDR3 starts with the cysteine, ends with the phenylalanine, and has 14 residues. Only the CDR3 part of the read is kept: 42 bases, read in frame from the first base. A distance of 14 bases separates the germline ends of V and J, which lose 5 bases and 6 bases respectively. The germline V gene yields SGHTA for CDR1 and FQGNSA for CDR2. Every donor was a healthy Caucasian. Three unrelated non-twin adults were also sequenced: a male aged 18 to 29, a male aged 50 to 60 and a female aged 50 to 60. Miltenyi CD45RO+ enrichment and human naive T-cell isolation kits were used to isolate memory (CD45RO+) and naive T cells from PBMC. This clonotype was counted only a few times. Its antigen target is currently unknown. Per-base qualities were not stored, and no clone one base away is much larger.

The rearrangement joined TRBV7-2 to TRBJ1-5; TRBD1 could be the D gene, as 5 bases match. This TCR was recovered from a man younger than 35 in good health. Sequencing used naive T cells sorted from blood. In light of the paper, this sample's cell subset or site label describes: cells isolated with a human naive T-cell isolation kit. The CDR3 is CASSPSAGGQPQHF. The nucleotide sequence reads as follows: TGTGCCAGCAGCCCTAGCGCGGGGGGTCAGCCCCAGCATTTT.